The 12 T cell receptor beta chains reported below all come from one sample, sequenced in a study of cytomegalovirus exposure and HLA in healthy donors. Vbeta (60) and Jbeta (13) primers were used in the PCR. Sequencing used immunoSEQ multiplex PCR; TCRdb keeps in-frame clones, though not all of them. The sample consists of over 150,000 clones, about 76% of them appearing once. Sequencing was carried out using PBMCs. These receptors were obtained from a male donor in good health and CMV-seropositive.

The genes are TRBV7-2 and TRBJ2-7; 7 bases match TRBD1. CDR1 SGHTA and CDR2 FQGNSA come from the germline V gene. Losses at the gene ends were 4 bases for V and 0 bases for J; bases not matched to a gene: 9. The CDR3 runs 16 residues. The CDR3 DNA reads TGTGCCAGCAGCTCCTCCGGGACAGTCCCCTCCTACGAGCAGTACTTC. Its translation: CASSSSGTVPSYEQYF.

The chain uses TRBV7-8 and TRBJ1-6, with 10 nucleotides matching TRBD1. The CDR3 is 16 residues long. The V gene's germline CDR1 is SGHVS and CDR2 FQNEAQ. V dropped 5 bases and J dropped 5; count of bases not matched to a gene: 6. DNA for the CDR3: TGTGCCAGCAGCGAACCGGGACAGGGGAATAATTCACCCCTCCACTTT. Translated, it gives CASSEPGQGNNSPLHF.

This clone appeared once. This chain links TRBV4-1 with TRBJ2-5, with 12 bases that match TRBD2. The ends lost 4 bases at V and 1 base at J; junction bases unmatched: 10. The CDR3 sequence is 18 residues long. From germline, CDR1 is MGHRA and CDR2 YSYEKL. This CDR3 is CASSPDLLAGGLQETQYF. The CDR3 DNA reads TGCGCCAGCAGCCCCGACCTACTAGCGGGGGGTCTCCAAGAGACCCAGTACTTC.

This clone was observed once. The chain recombines TRBV2 with TRBJ2-7, with 7 bases aligning to TRBD1. Germline lookup yields CDR1 SNHLY and CDR2 FYNNEI. This CDR3 comprises 15 residues. The J segment lost 2 bases and the V segment lost 4 bases, leaving 8 bases of the junction unmatched. The CDR3 DNA is TGTGCCAGCAGTGTGGGACAGTCTCCCCCCTACGAGCAGTACTTC. Translated, it gives CASSVGQSPPYEQYF.

The V and J genes are TRBV2 and TRBJ1-2; the match to TRBD1 covers 11 bases. CDR1 is SNHLY, CDR2 FYNNEI, per germline. After removal of 6 bases from V and 7 bases from J, the junction contained 4 bases not matched to a gene. The CDR3 consists of 13 residues. The CDR3 coding sequence is TGTGCCAGCAGGGGGACAGGGGGGGGTGGCTACACCTTC. Translation: CASRGTGGGGYTF.

The chain links TRBV30 to TRBJ1-6; 7 nucleotides align to TRBD1. V lost 3 bases, J lost 5 bases, and 7 bases stayed unmatched. The CDR3 runs to 15 residues. CDR1 and CDR2 from the germline V gene are GTSNPN and SVGIG (reference sequence). The CDR3 is CAWSLGQINNSPLHF. DNA of the CDR3: TGTGCCTGGAGCCTGGGACAGATTAATAATTCACCCCTCCACTTT.

This clone was seen only once. V and J are TRBV6-1 and TRBJ1-6; 8 nucleotides match TRBD1. V shed 4 bases and J 5 bases; nucleotides not matched to a gene: 10. The V gene's germline CDR1 is MNHNS and CDR2 SASEGT. CDR3 length equals 17 residues. CDR3 region: CASSARGLTGDNSPLHF. The CDR3 DNA is TGTGCCAGCAGTGCCAGAGGCCTGACAGGGGATAATTCACCCCTCCACTTT.

This chain links TRBV4-1 with TRBJ2-2; D remains ambiguous. The CDR3 consists of 14 residues. Trimming shortened V by 3 bases and J by 6 bases, and 11 bases separated the two germline ends. Germline loops: CDR1 MGHRA, CDR2 YSYEKL. CDR3 amino acids: CASSQRESAGELFF. In DNA, the CDR3 is TGCGCCAGCAGCCAGCGAGAAAGTGCCGGGGAGCTGTTTTTT.

There are a few counts of this clone. V gene TRBV4-1 combines with J gene TRBJ1-2; the D is unclear. Deletions cut 2 bases from V and 2 bases from J, with 12 bases between. Germline-derived CDR1 and CDR2 are MGHRA and YSYEKL. The length of the CDR3 is 15 residues. CDR3 protein: CASSQRGWGNYGYTF. CDR3 DNA: TGCGCCAGCAGCCAACGAGGGTGGGGAAACTATGGCTACACCTTC.

The sample holds a few counts of this clone. The same CDR3 is also encoded by other DNA sequences in this sample. The chain recombines TRBV30 with TRBJ1-3, with unresolved D. The germline gives CDR1 GTSNPN, CDR2 SVGIG (reference sequence). The CDR3 loop spans 16 amino acids. Trimming removed 0 bases at V and 4 bases at J, with 16 bases between. CDR3 nucleotide sequence: TGTGCCTGGAGTGTTGAGCACCGTTTTACCGGAAACACCATATATTTT. Translated, it gives CAWSVEHRFTGNTIYF.

The rearrangement joins TRBV2 to TRBJ2-1; D is possibly TRBD1 (6 bases). The CDR3 consists of 13 residues. Germline CDR1 and CDR2: SNHLY and FYNNEI. With 2 bases removed from V and 8 bases from J, the gap between germline ends came to 10 bases. The CDR3 is CASSEFRGDEQFF. CDR3 nucleotide sequence: TGTGCCAGCAGTGAATTCAGGGGCGATGAGCAGTTCTTC. The full variable domain, in which reference TRBV2 and TRBJ2-1 provide the parts outside the CDR3, is EPEVTQTPSHQVTQMGQEVILRCVPISNHLYFYWYRQILGQKVEFLVSFYNNEISEKSEIFDDQFSVERPDGSNFTLKIRSTKLEDSAMYFCASSEFRGDEQFFGPGTRLTVL.

On this clone: The junction departs from the called germline gene at one end, perhaps through a read error. The genes are TRBV7-9 and TRBJ2-6; D possibly corresponds to TRBD1 (6 bases). The CDR3 contains 17 residues. Per germline, CDR1 SEHNR and CDR2 FQNEAQ (reference sequence). CDR3 residues: CSSSTRQEYSGANVLTF. The CDR3 DNA follows: TGTTCCAGCAGCACAAGACAGGAGTACTCTGGGGCCAACGTCCTGACTTTC.